Presented here are 7 T cell receptor beta chains from one specimen sequenced in a study of blood T cell repertoires in COVID-19. Using immunoSEQ multiplex PCR, the repertoire was profiled, and TCRdb retains in-frame clones only, with some absent. The data contain about 250,000 clones, roughly 90% of them singletons. Sequencing was performed on PBMCs or T cells enriched from blood (not recorded which). All receptors derive from a woman aged 50 to 65 who had recovered from COVID-19.

This chain joins TRBV3-1 (or the pseudogene TRBV3-2) and TRBJ2-1; TRBD2 aligns across 11 bases. CDR1 LGHDT and CDR2 YNNKEL come from the germline V gene (reference sequence). The J segment lost 4 bases and the V segment lost 1 base, leaving 0 bases of the junction unmatched. This CDR3 comprises 15 residues. CDR3 nucleotide sequence: TGTGCCAGCAGCCAAGGACTAGCGGGATACAATGAGCAGTTCTTC. Protein: CASSQGLAGYNEQFF.

The V gene is TRBV27, the J gene TRBJ1-6, with D perhaps TRBD1 (6 bases). Trimming took 5 bases from V and 9 from J, leaving 20 bases between them. This CDR3 contains 16 residues. CDR1 and CDR2 from the germline V gene are MNHEY and SMNVEV (reference sequence). The CDR3 protein is CASSLGTYGDGSPLHF. CDR3 nucleotide sequence: TGTGCCAGCAGTCTAGGGACATACGGAGACGGTTCACCCCTCCACTTT.

The rearrangement links TRBV11-3 to TRBJ2-1; D is possibly TRBD2 (6 bases). Trimming removed 1 base from V and 8 bases from J, with 9 bases in between. The CDR3 runs 13 residues. CDR1 is SGHNT and CDR2 is YENEEA in the germline V gene. CDR3 sequence (DNA): TGTGCCAGCAGCTTAGGTGGAGGGGATGAGCAGTTCTTC. Protein sequence: CASSLGGGDEQFF. The variable domain in full, completed from reference TRBV11-3 and TRBJ2-1, reads EAGVVQSPRYKIIEKKQPVAFWCNPISGHNTLYWYLQNLGQGPELLIRYENEEAVDDSQLPKDRFSAERLKGVDSTLKIQPAELGDSAVYLCASSLGGGDEQFFGPGTRLTVL.

The chain joins TRBV5-1 to TRBJ1-4; 7 nucleotides line up with TRBD1. The germline V gene has CDR1 SGHRS and CDR2 YFSETQ. The J segment lost 8 bases and the V segment lost 5 bases, leaving 9 bases of the junction unmatched. The CDR3 loop spans 14 amino acids. CDR3 bases: TGCGCCAGCAGGGCGGGACAGAGCGGAGAAAAACTGTTTTTT. Residues: CASRAGQSGEKLFF.

The table lists this clone with a few counts. Here the CDR3 reads CASSSTGTAGYTF. The DNA for the CDR3 is TGTGCCAGCAGTTCCACCGGGACAGCTGGCTACACCTTC. The chain carries TRBV2 and TRBJ1-2; 7 bases fit TRBD1. Looked up from germline, CDR1 is SNHLY and CDR2 is FYNNEI. V lost 5 bases and J lost 7; bases outside the gene matches: 7. This CDR3 has 13 residues. Full variable domain (rest looked up from reference TRBV2 and TRBJ1-2): EPEVTQTPSHQVTQMGQEVILRCVPISNHLYFYWYRQILGQKVEFLVSFYNNEISEKSEIFDDQFSVERPDGSNFTLKIRSTKLEDSAMYFCASSSTGTAGYTFGSGTRLTVV.

The J gene is TRBJ1-4, the V gene TRBV6-2 or TRBV6-3, with TRBD1 matching over 9 bases. The V and J ends lost 5 bases and 10 bases, in that order; junction bases with no gene match: 11. This CDR3 contains 15 residues. Germline V gene data show CDR1 as MNHEY and CDR2 as SVGEGT. This chain's CDR3 is CASSSPDRGYGKLFF. CDR3 sequence (DNA): TGTGCCAGCAGTAGCCCCGACAGGGGGTACGGAAAACTGTTTTTT.

The CDR3 DNA is TGTGCCAGCAGGGAGGGACAGGGGCTAGACAATGAGCAGTTCTTC. Its protein product is CASREGQGLDNEQFF. The chain couples TRBV2 to TRBJ2-1, with 10 bases aligning to TRBD1. Germline V gives CDR1 SNHLY, CDR2 FYNNEI. J was trimmed by 5 bases and V by 6 bases; bases with no gene match: 7. This CDR3 comprises 15 residues.